This record covers a single T cell receptor (beta chain). This specimen belongs to a study of technical replicates of blood from a handful of donors. The CDR3 sequence is 15 residues long. CDR1 and CDR2 from the germline V gene are LNHDA and SQIVND (reference sequence). J was trimmed by 4 bases and V by 3 bases; bases with no gene match: 5. Method: immunoSEQ multiplex PCR; TCRdb's copy keeps in-frame clones and lacks some. The sample carries 67,000 or so clones, over 95% recorded once. This sequence joins TRBV19 and TRBJ1-2; 10 bases align to TRBD1. This sequence originates from a human donor in good health. The sequenced material came from T cells isolated from PBMCs. CDR3 residues: CASSITGTGVYGYTF. The CDR3, as DNA: TGTGCCAGTAGTATCACCGGGACAGGGGTCTATGGCTACACCTTC.